This T cell receptor beta chain was profiled in a study of T-cell memory formation after mild COVID-19. Study details: Largely, the TCR clusters proved donor specific. Study-level results: Those CD4+ clones that contracted were mainly in CM and EM (CD8+ ones in EMRA).

This clonotype was observed a handful of times. Its antigen is as yet unknown. V lost 3 bases and J lost 3; bases outside the gene matches: 2. Per the germline V gene, CDR1 is MNHEY and CDR2 is SVGAGI. CDR3 size: 14 residues. TCRdb processed the 5' RACE reads anew with MiXCR; each CDR3 protein has one entry. The repertoire holds around 320,000 distinct CDR3 sequences, roughly an eighth seen once, with around 23% in the top ten. The V gene is TRBV6-5, the J gene TRBJ2-7; 10 bases match TRBD1. The specimen was PBMCs or a T cell subset sorted from them (not recorded which). The source of this sequence is a man younger than 35 who had mild COVID-19 (a few samples of this study predate the infection). Cell type and time point are not known. CDR3 sequence (DNA): TGTGCCAGCAGTTATGGACAGGGGGACTACGAGCAGTACGTC. Translation: CASSYGQGDYEQYV.